This T cell receptor beta chain comes out of a study of read filtering for tumor transcriptome and immune sequencing. The overall study: Among patients, some 17 were male and some 15 female, aged about 47 to 85 (mean about 71).

This library used roughly 430 ng RNA and molecular barcoded adaptors spanning alpha/delta and beta/gamma chains. TCRdb itself ran the reads through MiXCR, one entry per CDR3 protein. The table has 100,000 to 150,000 distinct CDR3 sequences, roughly 13% seen once; the top ten hold around 10%. This clonotype was observed at least ten times. This CDR3 is built from 13 residues. Per germline, CDR1 SGHTA and CDR2 FQGNSA. Trimming pared 1 base from V and 6 bases from J, leaving 7 bases between. The TCR originated in a donor aged 40 or over with multiple myeloma. Sequences were obtained from a population of CD138-negative cells sorted from bone marrow. The V call is TRBV7-2, the J call TRBJ2-1; D is undetermined. The CDR3 DNA reads TGTGCCAGCAGCTTAGTGTCACCCAATGAGCAGTTCTTC. Its translation is CASSLVSPNEQFF.